The T cell receptor (beta chain) under discussion was sequenced for a study of molecular identifiers for immune sequencing clone quantification. Notes on the study in general: Among effectors, clones above 20 RNA copies held over 97% of molecules; among naive cells, under 1%.

MiXCR, applied by TCRdb to the PCR reads, yields one record per CDR3 protein. The data contain more than 70,000 distinct CDR3 sequences, roughly a fifth of them singletons. Per the germline V gene, CDR1 is LNHDA and CDR2 is SQIVND (reference sequence). The J segment lost 4 bases and the V segment lost 4 bases, leaving 7 bases of the junction unmatched. The CDR3 length is 17 residues. In this sample, this clonotype turned up many times. Antigen: not known. The sequenced sample was naive CD8+ T cells from blood, with Jurkat cell RNA spiked in. Subset defined: FACS-sorted CD8+CD4-CCR7+CD45RA+ naive T cells. The TCR was taken from a human donor in good health. Some libraries in this study had Jurkat cell RNA spiked in. V and J are TRBV19 and TRBJ2-6, with 10 bases fitting TRBD1. CDR3 sequence (DNA): TGTGCCAGTAGTAGCCGGGACAGGGGAGCCGGGGCCAACGTCCTGACTTTC. This sequence encodes CASSSRDRGAGANVLTF.